These 21 T cell receptor beta chains originate from one sample sequenced in a study of blood T cells in healthy people across ages. Using a J-beta primer mix together with a sample-barcoded 5' primer, a second PCR was run for roughly 6 to 12 cycles. One entry per CDR3 protein, called by TCRdb with MiXCR from the 5' RACE reads. The table includes approximately 780,000 distinct CDR3 sequences, more than 25% detected once. This same sample was also part of a study on T cells of mothers and their children.

Specimen: blood. The source of these receptors is a boy aged 5-17 years in good health.

The rearrangement uses TRBV5-1 and TRBJ2-7; weak D call: TRBD2 (6 bases). The CDR3 extends over 13 amino acids. Germline CDR1 is SGHRS and CDR2 is YFSETQ. V was trimmed by 4 bases and J by 5 bases, leaving 13 bases between them. The CDR3 here is CASSTRDFHEQYF. The CDR3 bases are TGCGCCAGCAGCACCCGGGACTTCCACGAGCAGTACTTC.

This chain connects TRBV18 to TRBJ2-5; D is unresolved. V was pared by 3 bases and J by 5 bases, with 7 bases between. This CDR3 spans 12 amino acids. Germline V CDR1 and CDR2: KGHSH, LQKENI. Here the CDR3 DNA reads TGTGCCAGCTCACCGGCTTTTGAGACCCAGTACTTC. It is translated as CASSPAFETQYF. Combining the CDR3 with reference TRBV18 and TRBJ2-5 gives the whole variable domain NAGVMQNPRHLVRRRGQEARLRCSPMKGHSHVYWYRQLPEEGLKFMVYLQKENIIDESGMPKERFSAEFPKEGPSILRIQQVVRGDSAAYFCASSPAFETQYFGPGTRLLVL.

V gene TRBV7-2 combines with J gene TRBJ2-1; TRBD2 matches 8 bases. CDR1 and CDR2 (germline): SGHTA, FQGNSA. The CDR3 covers 16 residues. J was trimmed by 6 bases and V by 5 bases; bases with no gene match: 12. In DNA, the CDR3 is TGTGCCAGCAGCCCCTATAGCGGGGCTCAACTCAATGAGCAGTTCTTC. Protein: CASSPYSGAQLNEQFF.

The chain uses TRBV28 and TRBJ2-5; TRBD2 is a possible D gene (6 bases). Germline CDR1 and CDR2: MDHEN and SYDVKM. Trimming removed 7 bases from V and 1 base from J, with 13 bases in between. This CDR3 has 14 amino acids. The CDR3 protein is CASNSAGLQETQYF. CDR3 coding DNA: TGTGCCAGCAATTCGGCGGGACTCCAAGAGACCCAGTACTTC.

This clonotype has a handful of counts. V is TRBV7-9 and J is TRBJ1-5, with 7 bases lining up with TRBD1. CDR3 length: 15 amino acids. The junction had 6 bases not matched to a gene; V was cut back by 5 bases and J by 2 bases. Germline V gene sequence: CDR1 SEHNR, CDR2 FQNEAQ (reference sequence). The CDR3, as DNA: TGTGCCAGCAGCCGGACAGGTGAGGGCAATCAGCCCCAGCATTTT. Residues: CASSRTGEGNQPQHF.

The V and J genes are TRBV20-1 and TRBJ2-7, with 8 bases lining up with TRBD1. The CDR3 has 15 residues. J gave up 2 bases and V 1 base, and 7 bases lay outside the gene matches. Germline CDR1 DFQATT, CDR2 SNEGSKA (reference sequence). CDR3 in amino acids: CSARAGQGPPYEQYF. DNA of the CDR3: TGCAGTGCTAGAGCAGGACAGGGCCCCCCCTACGAGCAGTACTTC.

This chain connects TRBV6-5 to TRBJ2-1; 14 bases map to TRBD2. The ends lost 8 bases at V and 6 bases at J; junction bases unmatched: 6. Germline V CDR1 and CDR2: MNHEY, SVGAGI. The CDR3 is made up of 15 amino acids. Written as DNA, the CDR3 is TGTGCCAGCCAACCCGGACTAGCGGGAGGCAATGAGCAGTTCTTC. This encodes CASQPGLAGGNEQFF.

This clonotype has just a few counts. As DNA, the CDR3 is TGTGCCAGCAGTTTAGCGGGGGCCAGAAACTATGGCTACACCTTC. Protein: CASSLAGARNYGYTF. The rearrangement links TRBV27 to TRBJ1-2; the D gene is possibly TRBD1 (6 bases). The V gene lost 2 bases and the J gene lost 2 bases, with 12 bases spanning the gap. The CDR3 has 15 residues. Germline CDR1 and CDR2: MNHEY and SMNVEV (reference sequence).

V is TRBV12-3 or TRBV12-4 and J is TRBJ1-2; 7 positions agree with TRBD1. V dropped 6 bases and J dropped 6; count of bases not matched to a gene: 13. The CDR3 loop spans 15 amino acids. For the CDR3, the DNA is TGTGCCAGCAGCTCCACCCTAGGTCAGGGGGATGGCTACACCTTC. The encoded protein is CASSSTLGQGDGYTF.

The chain carries TRBV28 and TRBJ2-4; no clear D gene. The germline gives CDR1 MDHEN, CDR2 SYDVKM. The CDR3 loop spans 11 amino acids. V was pared by 2 bases and J by 12 bases, with 8 bases between. The CDR3 reads CASSLGTDQYF. The CDR3 nucleotides are TGTGCCAGCAGTTTAGGCACGGATCAGTACTTC. Complete variable domain (other parts from reference TRBV28 and TRBJ2-4): DVKVTQSSRYLVKRTGEKVFLECVQDMDHENMFWYRQDPGLGLRLIYFSYDVKMKEKGDIPEGYSVSREKKERFSLILESASTNQTSMYLCASSLGTDQYFGAGTRLSVL.

The rearrangement joins TRBV28 to TRBJ1-5, with TRBD1 identical over 7 bases. The germline V gene encodes CDR1 MDHEN and CDR2 SYDVKM. The CDR3 sequence is 15 residues long. After removal of 2 bases from V and 3 bases from J, the junction contained 4 bases not matched to a gene. The CDR3 sequence: CASSLADRSNQPQHF. In nucleotides, the CDR3 is TGTGCCAGCAGTTTAGCGGACAGGTCCAATCAGCCCCAGCATTTT.

V is TRBV5-1 and J is TRBJ2-5, with 15 bases that match TRBD2. V was pared by 4 bases and J by 5 bases, with 6 bases of the junction left unmatched. The CDR3 has 16 amino acids. The germline gives CDR1 SGHRS, CDR2 YFSETQ. The CDR3 loop reads CASSEGLAGGLETQYF. DNA of the CDR3: TGCGCCAGCAGCGAGGGACTAGCGGGGGGTTTGGAGACCCAGTACTTC.

DNA of the CDR3: TGTGCCAGCAGCGGAACCGCCTCACACCGCCAAGAGACCCAGTACTTC. Protein: CASSGTASHRQETQYF. The chain uses TRBV4-2 and TRBJ2-5, with no clear D. Germline V gene sequence: CDR1 LGHNA, CDR2 YNFKEQ. The CDR3 runs to 16 residues. Deletions cut 5 bases from V and 1 base from J, with 17 bases between.

This clonotype showed up just a few times. J is TRBJ2-3 and V is TRBV2, with D maybe TRBD2 (7 bases). CDR3 length: 16 amino acids. Trimming stripped 6 bases from V and 3 bases from J, with 19 bases between. The germline CDR1 and CDR2 sequences are SNHLY and FYNNEI. This CDR3 reads CASRRGSSGVTDTQYF. The CDR3 nucleotides are TGTGCCAGCAGGAGGGGGTCCAGCGGGGTGACAGATACGCAGTATTTT.

V gene TRBV5-1 combines with J gene TRBJ1-3, with D hard to call. V shed 0 bases and J shed 7 bases, with 2 bases lying between them. The CDR3 runs to 11 residues. In germline, CDR1 is SGHRS, CDR2 YFSETQ. The chain's CDR3 is CASSLVNTIYF. The CDR3 DNA follows: TGCGCCAGCAGCTTGGTTAACACCATATATTTT.

V is TRBV7-9 and J is TRBJ1-4; the D gene is possibly TRBD1 (6 bases). The germline CDR1 and CDR2 sequences are SEHNR and FQNEAQ (reference sequence). The CDR3 totals 14 residues. Trimming removed 8 bases at V and 4 bases at J, with 14 bases between. Here the CDR3 reads CASARGRGNEKLFF. In DNA form, the CDR3 reads TGTGCCAGCGCCCGGGGCAGGGGTAATGAAAAACTGTTTTTT.

This clonotype was recorded only once. The rearrangement joins TRBV24-1 to TRBJ2-6; 9 bases are shared with TRBD1. The CDR3 length is 19 residues. Trimming cost V 2 bases and J 0 bases; bases outside gene matches: 7. Germline assignment: CDR1 KGHDR and CDR2 SFDVKD. Here the CDR3 reads CATSDSLGQGSSGANVLTF. DNA for the CDR3: TGTGCCACCAGTGATTCCTTGGGACAGGGAAGCTCTGGGGCCAACGTCCTGACTTTC.

The sample holds a few counts of this clonotype. The V and J genes are TRBV15 and TRBJ2-5; weak D call: TRBD1 (5 bases). The germline CDR1 and CDR2 sequences are LNHNV and YYDKDF (reference sequence). The CDR3 loop spans 13 amino acids. Trimming took off 3 bases at V and 4 bases at J, with 9 bases between the two ends. The CDR3 sequence is CATSSDSAETQYF. As DNA, the CDR3 is TGTGCCACCAGCAGCGACAGTGCAGAGACCCAGTACTTC.

The chain links TRBV6-5 to TRBJ2-5; D ambiguous. Germline lookup yields CDR1 MNHEY and CDR2 SVGAGI. The CDR3 is 14 amino acids. V shed 1 base and J shed 4 bases, with 10 bases lying between them. Here the CDR3 reads CASSYFSDAETQYF. CDR3 DNA: TGTGCCAGCAGTTACTTCTCAGATGCAGAGACCCAGTACTTC.

CDR3 sequence (DNA): TGTGCCAGCAGTCAAGAGCGGGGGGCGCCCACCGGGGAGCTGTTTTTT. Translated, it gives CASSQERGAPTGELFF. The V call is TRBV28, the J call TRBJ2-2; TRBD2 agrees at 9 bases. V dropped 5 bases and J dropped 4; count of bases not matched to a gene: 8. CDR1 MDHEN and CDR2 SYDVKM come from the germline V gene. The CDR3 is 16 residues long.

This clonotype appeared a few times. The rearrangement joins TRBV10-3 to TRBJ2-7, with 8 nucleotides matching TRBD1. The CDR3 is 15 amino acids. The V segment lost 3 bases and the J segment 5 bases; nucleotides outside the gene matches: 9. Per the germline V gene, CDR1 is ENHRY and CDR2 is SYGVKD. CDR3 coding DNA: TGTGCCATCAGTGACTCCGGACAGGGCGGGGACGAGCAGTACTTC. Its translation: CAISDSGQGGDEQYF.